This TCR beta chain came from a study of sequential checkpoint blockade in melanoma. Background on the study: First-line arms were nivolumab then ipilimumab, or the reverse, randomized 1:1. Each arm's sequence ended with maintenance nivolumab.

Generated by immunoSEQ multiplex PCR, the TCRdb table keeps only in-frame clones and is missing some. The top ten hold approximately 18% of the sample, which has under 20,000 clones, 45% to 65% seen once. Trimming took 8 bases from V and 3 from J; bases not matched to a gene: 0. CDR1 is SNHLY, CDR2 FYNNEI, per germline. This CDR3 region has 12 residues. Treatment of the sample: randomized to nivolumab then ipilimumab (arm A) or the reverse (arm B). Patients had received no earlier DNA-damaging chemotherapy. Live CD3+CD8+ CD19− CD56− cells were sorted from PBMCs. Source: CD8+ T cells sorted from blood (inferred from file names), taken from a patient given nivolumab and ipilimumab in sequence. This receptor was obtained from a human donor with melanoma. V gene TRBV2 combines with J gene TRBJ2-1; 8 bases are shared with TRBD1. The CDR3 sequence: CASGTGYNEQFF. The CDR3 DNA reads TGTGCCAGCGGGACAGGCTACAATGAGCAGTTCTTC. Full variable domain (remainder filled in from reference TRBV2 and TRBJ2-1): EPEVTQTPSHQVTQMGQEVILRCVPISNHLYFYWYRQILGQKVEFLVSFYNNEISEKSEIFDDQFSVERPDGSNFTLKIRSTKLEDSAMYFCASGTGYNEQFFGPGTRLTVL.